This T cell receptor beta chain comes out of a study of T cell clones after liver transplantation (dated by TCRdb to about 2019). Broadly, across the study: ITN030ST, the source of the samples, was a randomized trial that attempted immunosuppression withdrawal within 2 years of liver transplantation. Donor-reactive T cell clones were identified using TCRbeta sequencing after a pre-transplant mixed lymphocyte reaction and were then followed in post-transplant blood. Third party-reactive TCRbeta sequences from pre-transplant MLRs were also identified as an antigen-independent comparator for donor-reactive sequences. Of the eight recipients, a few were HCV-positive, while the remaining recipients had been transplanted for non-autoimmune, non-viral indications. Subjects received no induction therapy and standard immunosuppression until randomization at 12-24 months post-transplant. Tolerance was defined as complete immunosuppression withdrawal for at least one year with no rise in liver enzymes beyond twice the upper limit of normal. Blood samples were collected pre-transplant, pre-randomization before withdrawal, and post-randomization after either complete withdrawal or failed withdrawal. The study cohort included 8 liver transplant recipients, of whom 3 were classified as tolerant and 5 as non-tolerant.

Summary of the overall study and its limitations: In most of the 8 subjects, circulating donor-reactive CD4 TCRbeta sequences decreased significantly after transplant, regardless of tolerance or HCV status. Because of small, heterogeneous patient numbers and non-standardized post-transplant time points, the conclusions were only preliminary. Low numbers of available donor cells limited the measurable donor-reactive repertoire in two subjects. A greater decline was seen for donor-reactive sequences than for third party-reactive sequences, suggesting partial antigen-specific deletion unrelated to withdrawal success. When repertoire turnover was accounted for, significantly reduced detection of donor-reactive sequences was found in 7 of 8 subjects for CD4 and in 8 of 8 subjects for CD8. Since no allograft tissue specimens were available, donor-reactive T cells may have migrated into the graft instead of being deleted.

Unstimulated PBMCs, after thawing, were stained for CD3, CD4 and CD8 and then FACS-sorted into CD3+CD4+ and CD3+CD8+ populations. All 8 studied subjects were randomized to immunosuppression withdrawal. Genomic DNA was isolated with the Qiagen DNeasy Blood and Tissue Kit. Reading from cysteine to phenylalanine, the CDR3 counts 13 amino acids. Here the CDR3 DNA is all that survives: 39 bases in frame from base 1. A distance of 14 bases separates the germline ends of V and J, which lose 7 bases and 7 bases respectively. The germline V gene sets CDR1 to MRHNA and CDR2 to SNTAGT. High-throughput TCRbeta CDR3 sequencing of frozen genomic DNA was performed by immunoSEQ, including PCR amplification, mapping, bias correction and internal controls. As for the original processing: Productive rearrangements were kept, and unique TCRbeta sequences were defined by CDR3 nucleotide sequence plus V and J gene. A sequence counted as donor-reactive only if the sequence showed at least 5-fold expansion in CFSE-low cells compared with unstimulated pre-transplant cells and had a frequency of at least 0.01%. Minimum frequency thresholds were set for each subject on the basis of the unstimulated sample with the lowest template count, so that a detection power of at least 90% was ensured. Jensen-Shannon divergence between the top 1000 TCRbeta sequences post-transplant and pre-transplant was used to measure repertoire turnover. Two-sided Fisher's exact tests were used to test for changes in how often donor-reactive sequences were detected. TCRdb obtained this table from immuneACCESS and retained in-frame rearrangements with V and J assigned. These tables miss some clones; where compared with another copy, unresolved V genes account for less than half of the shortfall, and the remainder is unexplained. V, J and clone size derive from that table, while D and trimming were established from the DNA sequence. In all, the sample holds over 90,000 clones, and roughly four fifths of those were seen once. Of the sample, about 3% falls within the top ten clones.

This clone was counted between two and nine times. Its antigen remains undetermined. The input lacks base qualities; no much larger clone sits a single base away. This chain is built from TRBV6-4 and TRBJ2-1; no D gene call is confident. The source of this sequence is a human patient who received a liver transplant. A transplant means some T cells may be of graft donor rather than patient origin. The sequences come from CD4+ T cells from blood, collected around 49 months after liver transplant. The nucleotides are TGTGCCAGCACCTCGGCAAGCGAAAATGAGCAGTTCTTC. It translates as CASTSASENEQFF.